This T cell receptor (beta chain) was sequenced for a study of blood T cell repertoires in COVID-19. Study in general: Acute and convalescent COVID-19 specimens originated in the United States, Italy and Spain. Nucleic acid was either cDNA or gDNA, and it came from T cells, B-cell-depleted T cells, or PBMCs.

In the original workflow: Estimation of nucleated cell counts was performed using reference gene primer amplification. This table comes from immunoSEQ multiplex PCR, and its TCRdb copy is limited to in-frame clones, with some not included. V, J and clone size reflect that table, while D and trimming were determined from the DNA. The sample shows 300,000 to 400,000 clones, roughly 89% of them seen only once. V was clipped by 9 bases and J by 1 base, with 19 bases between them. This CDR3 region has 16 residues. Per the germline V gene, CDR1 is LNHNV and CDR2 is YYDKDF (reference sequence). Enrolled during active infection, Seattle patients were then followed longitudinally.

The sequence was collected from a man younger than 45 with COVID-19, enrolled during active disease. The sample taken for sequencing was peripheral blood. The J gene is TRBJ1-5, the V gene TRBV15, with D possibly matching TRBD1 (5 bases). The CDR3 is CATGVGKVGSNQPQHF. The CDR3 DNA reads as TGTGCCACAGGGGTAGGGAAGGTTGGGAGCAATCAGCCCCAGCATTTT.